This T cell receptor (beta chain) derives from a study of blood T cell repertoires in COVID-19. Profiling relied on immunoSEQ multiplex PCR, and the TCRdb table lists in-frame clones only, not all of them. The table has some 130,000 clones, around nine tenths seen once. The CDR3 is made up of 18 amino acids. Trimming cost V 5 bases and J 2 bases, with 19 bases left between them. CDR1 and CDR2 from the germline V gene are SEHNR and FQNEAQ (reference sequence). Specimen: peripheral blood. The rearrangement joins TRBV7-9 to TRBJ2-6; D is undetermined. The sequence derives from a man aged 55 to 70 with COVID-19, enrolled during active disease. For the CDR3, the DNA is TGTGCCAGCAGCGTCGTTCGGTCAAATCGCCCTGGGGCCAACGTCCTGACTTTC. Residues: CASSVVRSNRPGANVLTF.